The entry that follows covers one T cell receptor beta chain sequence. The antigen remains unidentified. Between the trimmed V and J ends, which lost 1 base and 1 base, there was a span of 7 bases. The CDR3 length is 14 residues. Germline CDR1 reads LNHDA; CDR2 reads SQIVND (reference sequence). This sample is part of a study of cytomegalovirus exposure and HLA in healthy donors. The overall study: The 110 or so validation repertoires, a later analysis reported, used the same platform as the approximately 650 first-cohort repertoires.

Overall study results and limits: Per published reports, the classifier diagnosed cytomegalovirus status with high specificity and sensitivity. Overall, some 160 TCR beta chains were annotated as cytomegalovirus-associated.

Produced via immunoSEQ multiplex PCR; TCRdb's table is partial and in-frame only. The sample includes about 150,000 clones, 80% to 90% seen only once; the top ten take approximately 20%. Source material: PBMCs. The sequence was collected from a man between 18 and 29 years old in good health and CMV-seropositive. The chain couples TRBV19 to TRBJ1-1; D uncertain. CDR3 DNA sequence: TGTGCCAGTAGTATAGGACTGACGAACACTGAAGCTTTCTTT. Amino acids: CASSIGLTNTEAFF.